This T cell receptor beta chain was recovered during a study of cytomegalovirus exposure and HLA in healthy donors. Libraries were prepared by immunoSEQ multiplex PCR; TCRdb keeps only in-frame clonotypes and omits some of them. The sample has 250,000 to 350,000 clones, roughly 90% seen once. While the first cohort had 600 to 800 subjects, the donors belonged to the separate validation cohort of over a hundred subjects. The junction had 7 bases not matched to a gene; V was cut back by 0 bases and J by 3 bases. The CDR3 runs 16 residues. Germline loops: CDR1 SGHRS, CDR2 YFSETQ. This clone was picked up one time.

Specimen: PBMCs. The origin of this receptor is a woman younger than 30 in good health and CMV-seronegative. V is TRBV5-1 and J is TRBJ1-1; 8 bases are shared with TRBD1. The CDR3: CASSLGQGMVYTEAFF. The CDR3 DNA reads TGCGCCAGCAGCTTGGGACAGGGGATGGTGTACACTGAAGCTTTCTTT.